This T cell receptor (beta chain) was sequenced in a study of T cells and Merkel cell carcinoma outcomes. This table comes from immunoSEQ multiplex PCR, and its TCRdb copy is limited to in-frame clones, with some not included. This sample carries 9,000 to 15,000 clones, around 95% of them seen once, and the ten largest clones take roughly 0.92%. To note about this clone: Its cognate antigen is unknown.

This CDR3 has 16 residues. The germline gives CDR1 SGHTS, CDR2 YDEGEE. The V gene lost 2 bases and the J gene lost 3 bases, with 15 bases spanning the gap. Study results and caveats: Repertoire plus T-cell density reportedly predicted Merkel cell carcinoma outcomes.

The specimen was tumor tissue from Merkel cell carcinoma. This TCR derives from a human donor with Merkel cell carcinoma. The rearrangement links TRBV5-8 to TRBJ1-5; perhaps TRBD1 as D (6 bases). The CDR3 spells CASSLPLTGLNQPQHF. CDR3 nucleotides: TGTGCCAGCAGCTTACCCCTGACAGGCCTCAATCAGCCCCAGCATTTT.